These 29 T cell receptor beta chains were sequenced from one sample in a study of T cell responses to AZD1222 COVID-19 vaccine. Using immunoSEQ multiplex PCR, the repertoire was profiled, and TCRdb retains in-frame clones only, with some absent. The sample holds 130,000 to 150,000 clones; about 93% are singletons and the top ten take roughly 5%. Here the sequenced sample was peripheral blood, taken on day 0 of AZD1222 vaccination. The source is an adult in good health.

The gene calls are TRBV28 and TRBJ1-1; the D gene is possibly TRBD1 (5 bases). This CDR3 has 15 amino acids. The V gene lost 8 bases and the J gene lost 5 bases, with 21 bases spanning the gap. Germline CDR1 reads MDHEN; CDR2 reads SYDVKM. The CDR3 loop is CASLSPGGESTEAFF. The CDR3, as DNA: TGTGCCAGCTTGAGTCCGGGGGGGGAGTCGACTGAAGCTTTCTTT.

V is TRBV18 and J is TRBJ1-5; D call uncertain. V was clipped by 6 bases and J by 4 bases, with 13 bases between them. The CDR3 is 14 residues long. Per the germline V gene, CDR1 is KGHSH and CDR2 is LQKENI. CDR3 coding DNA: TGTGCCAGCTCCCTTAATGTGCGAAATCAGCCCCAGCATTTT. Translated: CASSLNVRNQPQHF. The whole variable domain, remainder taken from reference TRBV18 and TRBJ1-5, is NAGVMQNPRHLVRRRGQEARLRCSPMKGHSHVYWYRQLPEEGLKFMVYLQKENIIDESGMPKERFSAEFPKEGPSILRIQQVVRGDSAAYFCASSLNVRNQPQHFGDGTRLSIL.

The chain combines TRBV7-2 with TRBJ2-5; 9 bases are a match to TRBD2. The CDR3 is 15 amino acids. V shed 0 bases, J shed 4 bases, and the junction held 3 bases outside the gene matches. Germline V lookup: CDR1 SGHTA, CDR2 FQGNSA. The DNA of the CDR3 is TGTGCCAGCAGCTTAGCGCGGGGGGGGTTAGAGACCCAGTACTTC. Translating gives CASSLARGGLETQYF.

V and J are TRBV4-1 and TRBJ1-3; D possibly corresponds to TRBD1 (6 bases). The CDR3 runs to 15 residues. Trimming removed 3 bases at V and 3 bases at J, with 12 bases between. Germline assignment: CDR1 MGHRA and CDR2 YSYEKL. CDR3: CASSQRGIGGNTIYF. The DNA for the CDR3 is TGCGCCAGCAGCCAGAGGGGGATTGGTGGAAACACCATATATTTT.

The chain employs TRBV9 and TRBJ2-7; D may be TRBD2 (5 bases). Looked up from germline, CDR1 is SGDLS and CDR2 is YYNGEE. Trimming took off 0 bases at V and 0 bases at J, with 10 bases between the two ends. The CDR3 is made up of 15 amino acids. CDR3 region: CASSVDDYGSYEQYF. DNA for the CDR3: TGTGCCAGCAGCGTAGATGACTACGGCTCCTACGAGCAGTACTTC. The variable domain in full, with the rest retrieved from reference TRBV9 and TRBJ2-7, is DSGVTQTPKHLITATGQRVTLRCSPRSGDLSVYWYQQSLDQGLQFLIQYYNGEERAKGNILERFSAQQFPDLHSELNLSSLELGDSALYFCASSVDDYGSYEQYFGPGTRLTVT.

The J gene is TRBJ1-3, the V gene TRBV5-1; no firm D call. This CDR3 has 15 amino acids. Germline V gene lookup returns CDR1 SGHRS and CDR2 YFSETQ. Deletions cut 0 bases from V and 0 bases from J, with 7 bases between. In DNA, the CDR3 is TGCGCCAGCAGCTTGGTGGGGTCCTCTGGAAACACCATATATTTT. This gives the protein CASSLVGSSGNTIYF.

The genes are TRBV9 and TRBJ2-3, with D possibly being TRBD2 (6 bases). CDR3 length equals 13 residues. Germline assignment: CDR1 SGDLS and CDR2 YYNGEE. V was shortened by 4 bases and J by 8 bases, with 14 bases between the two germline ends. The CDR3 here is CASSSRGTPTQYF. In DNA form, the CDR3 reads TGTGCCAGCAGCTCCCGCGGGACCCCTACGCAGTATTTT.

The chain combines TRBV27 with TRBJ1-2; 7 bases map to TRBD1. CDR1 is MNHEY and CDR2 is SMNVEV in the germline V gene (reference sequence). The trim removed 5 bases at V and 4 bases at J, leaving 10 bases unmatched. The CDR3 runs 15 residues. The CDR3 reads CASSPSGTAGYGYTF. In DNA, the CDR3 is TGTGCCAGCAGTCCATCCGGGACAGCGGGCTATGGCTACACCTTC.

Only a few counts were recorded for this clone. The CDR3 reads CASSPISSYEQYF. CDR3 bases: TGTGCCAGCAGCCCGATCAGCTCCTACGAGCAGTACTTC. V usage is TRBV7-9 and J usage is TRBJ2-7; D is undetermined. The germline CDR1 and CDR2 sequences are SEHNR and FQNEAQ (reference sequence). The CDR3 runs to 13 residues. Trimming removed 5 bases at V and 0 bases at J, with 8 bases between. The full variable domain, in which reference TRBV7-9 and TRBJ2-7 provide the parts outside the CDR3, is DTGVSQNPRHKITKRGQNVTFRCDPISEHNRLYWYRQTLGQGPEFLTYFQNEAQLEKSRLLSDRFSAERPKGSFSTLEIQRTEQGDSAMYLCASSPISSYEQYFGPGTRLTVT.

This clone was seen just once. This chain joins TRBV6-5 and TRBJ1-6; the match to TRBD1 covers 7 bases. Germline V gives CDR1 MNHEY, CDR2 SVGAGI. With V trimmed by 4 bases and J by 10 bases, 10 bases remained unmatched. The CDR3 spans 15 residues. As DNA, the CDR3 is TGTGCCAGCAGTTGGCAGACAGGGTCAGGGTCACCCCTCCACTTT. The encoded protein is CASSWQTGSGSPLHF.

The gene calls are TRBV2 and TRBJ2-5; 11 positions agree with TRBD2. There are 15 residues in the CDR3. Germline loops: CDR1 SNHLY, CDR2 FYNNEI. Trimming took 6 bases from V and 4 from J; bases not matched to a gene: 7. This CDR3 reads CASRSPLAGAETQYF. The CDR3 coding sequence is TGTGCCAGCAGGAGTCCACTAGCGGGGGCAGAGACCCAGTACTTC.

The rearrangement joins TRBV4-2 to TRBJ1-5; D remains unclear. The length of the CDR3 is 13 residues. V dropped 4 bases and J dropped 6 bases, with 10 bases sitting between them. Germline CDR1 and CDR2: LGHNA and YNFKEQ. The CDR3 protein is CASSLGKGQPQHF. In DNA, the CDR3 is TGTGCCAGCAGCCTGGGGAAGGGTCAGCCCCAGCATTTT.

This clone occurred a few times. The V and J genes are TRBV3-1 (or the pseudogene TRBV3-2) and TRBJ2-1; a weak D match, TRBD1 (5 bases). V was cut by 4 bases and J by 9 bases, with 13 bases left in between. This CDR3 region has 13 residues. Germline values: CDR1 LGHDT, CDR2 YNNKEL (reference sequence). DNA for the CDR3: TGTGCCAGCAGCCCTTCCAGGGATGGTGAGCAGTTCTTC. Translation: CASSPSRDGEQFF.

The CDR3 DNA reads as TGTGCCAGCAGTGAATTAAGGCAGGGTGATGAGCAGTTCTTC. As protein: CASSELRQGDEQFF. The chain employs TRBV25-1 and TRBJ2-1, with TRBD1 as a possible D gene (5 bases). Germline lookup yields CDR1 MGHDK and CDR2 SYGVNS. The ends were cut back, 1 base at V and 8 bases at J, with 12 bases in the middle. The CDR3 spans 14 residues.

The V call is TRBV19, the J call TRBJ1-2; D remains unclear. V lost 7 bases, J lost 5 bases, and 20 bases lay in between. The CDR3 runs 15 residues. The germline CDR1 and CDR2 sequences are LNHDA and SQIVND (reference sequence). This CDR3 is CASIPFTGVGYGYTF. The CDR3 DNA reads as TGTGCCAGTATCCCATTCACGGGAGTTGGTTATGGCTACACCTTC.

The chain joins TRBV18 to TRBJ1-1; 7 nucleotides align to TRBD1. Germline CDR1 is KGHSH and CDR2 is LQKENI. The CDR3 runs to 13 residues. Germline trimming cut 5 bases from V and 9 bases from J; bases unmatched to any gene: 9. The CDR3 reads CASSSSRDSKAFF. The DNA of the CDR3 is TGTGCCAGCTCATCGTCCCGGGACAGTAAAGCTTTCTTT.

This chain connects TRBV4-1 to TRBJ2-5; TRBD2 matches 7 bases. The CDR3 is 14 residues long. CDR1 and CDR2 (germline): MGHRA, YSYEKL. After removal of 4 bases from V and 5 bases from J, the junction contained 7 bases not matched to a gene. The CDR3 bases are TGCGCCAGCAGCCCGGGACTATCGAGGGAGACCCAGTACTTC. Translating it yields CASSPGLSRETQYF.

The V call is TRBV5-6, the J call TRBJ1-2, with TRBD1 matching 11 bases. CDR1 SGHDT and CDR2 YYEEEE come from the germline V gene. The CDR3 covers 18 residues. Trimming cost V 2 bases and J 4 bases; bases outside gene matches: 13. The CDR3 here is CASSLYRRTGGASYGYTF. In DNA, the CDR3 is TGTGCCAGCAGCTTATACCGTCGGACAGGGGGCGCAAGCTATGGCTACACCTTC.

CDR3 loop: CASSLEGNSYNEQFF. The CDR3, as DNA: TGCGCCAGCAGCTTGGAGGGGAACTCCTACAATGAGCAGTTCTTC. J is TRBJ2-1 and V is TRBV5-1, with D possibly being TRBD1 (5 bases). There are 15 residues in the CDR3. Trimming pared 0 bases from V and 0 bases from J, leaving 7 bases between. The germline CDR1 and CDR2 sequences are SGHRS and YFSETQ.

The gene calls are TRBV19 and TRBJ2-6; 10 bases line up with TRBD1. Per germline, CDR1 LNHDA and CDR2 SQIVND (reference sequence). With 0 bases clipped from V and 0 bases from J, the junction kept 5 bases outside the gene matches. CDR3 size: 19 residues. The CDR3 DNA reads as TGTGCCAGTAGTATAGATCGGACAGGGGGAAGCTCTGGGGCCAACGTCCTGACTTTC. Its protein is CASSIDRTGGSSGANVLTF.

The genes are TRBV7-9 and TRBJ2-3, with 12 bases aligning to TRBD2. The CDR3 extends over 17 amino acids. Trimming took 5 bases from V and 4 from J; bases not matched to a gene: 10. The germline gives CDR1 SEHNR, CDR2 FQNEAQ (reference sequence). The CDR3: CASSTVLAGGRADTQYF. CDR3 bases: TGTGCCAGCAGCACCGTACTAGCGGGAGGTAGAGCAGATACGCAGTATTTT.

V and J are TRBV28 and TRBJ2-3; unclear D gene. V was pared by 6 bases and J by 4 bases, with 8 bases between. Germline V gene lookup returns CDR1 MDHEN and CDR2 SYDVKM. The CDR3 is 12 residues long. The CDR3 is CASRHPPDTQYF. For the CDR3, the DNA is TGTGCCAGCAGGCATCCCCCAGATACGCAGTATTTT. Together with reference TRBV28 and TRBJ2-3, the CDR3 gives the full variable domain: DVKVTQSSRYLVKRTGEKVFLECVQDMDHENMFWYRQDPGLGLRLIYFSYDVKMKEKGDIPEGYSVSREKKERFSLILESASTNQTSMYLCASRHPPDTQYFGPGTRLTVL.

CDR3 region: CASSLREPNEKLFF. CDR3 coding DNA: TGTGCCAGCAGCTTACGGGAACCAAATGAAAAACTGTTTTTT. This chain joins TRBV13 and TRBJ1-4, with D unclear. CDR1 and CDR2 (germline): PRHDT, FYEKMQ (reference sequence). V was clipped by 2 bases and J by 5 bases, with 9 bases between them. This CDR3 spans 14 amino acids.

The chain carries TRBV2 and TRBJ2-7; D gene uncertain. Germline CDR1 and CDR2: SNHLY and FYNNEI. This CDR3 is 14 amino acids long. V lost 6 bases, J lost 2 bases, and 14 bases lay in between. CDR3 nucleotide sequence: TGTGCCAGCAGGGATTCATGGGTCGCCTACGAGCAGTACTTC. Translating it yields CASRDSWVAYEQYF.

The chain couples TRBV7-8 to TRBJ2-7; 7 nucleotides match TRBD1. Trimming took 5 bases from V and 6 from J; bases not matched to a gene: 4. Per germline, CDR1 SGHVS and CDR2 FQNEAQ. The CDR3 contains 12 residues. The CDR3 reads CASSHTGVEQYF. The DNA of the CDR3 is TGTGCCAGCAGCCACACAGGGGTCGAGCAGTACTTC.

V is TRBV23-1 and J is TRBJ2-1; TRBD1 is a possible D gene (5 bases). TRBV23-1 is designated an ORF whose function remains uncertain. This CDR3 is 14 amino acids long. Trimming took 4 bases from V and 10 from J, leaving 17 bases between them. The CDR3 loop is CASSPTHRIYEQFF. Here the CDR3 DNA reads TGCGCCAGCAGTCCGACCCACAGGATCTACGAGCAGTTCTTC.

The CDR3 here is CASSVDIREGTGELFF. DNA of the CDR3: TGTGCCAGCAGCGTAGATATCAGGGAAGGCACCGGGGAGCTGTTTTTT. The rearrangement joins TRBV9 to TRBJ2-2; D may be TRBD1 (5 bases). The germline gives CDR1 SGDLS, CDR2 YYNGEE. This CDR3 spans 16 amino acids. V was trimmed by 0 bases and J by 4 bases, leaving 13 bases between them.

A remark on this clone: Other nucleotide sequences in the sample specify the same CDR3. The V and J genes are TRBV3-1 (or the pseudogene TRBV3-2) and TRBJ1-1; D is undetermined. From germline, CDR1 is LGHDT and CDR2 YNNKEL (reference sequence). This CDR3 region has 13 residues. Trimming pared 1 base from V and 1 base from J, leaving 4 bases between. The CDR3 region has the DNA TGTGCCAGCAGCCAAGTACCGAACACTGAAGCTTTCTTT. It translates to CASSQVPNTEAFF.

The V gene is TRBV7-9, the J gene TRBJ1-4; D not certain. Deletions cut 7 bases from V and 7 bases from J, with 16 bases between. CDR3 length: 14 residues. CDR1 is SEHNR, CDR2 FQNEAQ, per germline (reference sequence). The CDR3 DNA sequence: TGTGCCAGCACCATGGGGTCGGAAGGTGAAAAACTGTTTTTT. It is translated as CASTMGSEGEKLFF.